The rows below give T cell receptor beta chains drawn from one sample of a study of siplizumab effects on memory and regulatory T cells. Repertoires were generated with immunoSEQ multiplex PCR, while TCRdb's copy carries only in-frame clones and drops some. The data hold some 64,000 clones, with roughly 85% observed a single time. Sequenced: memory CD4+ T cells sorted from blood. The receptors derive from a human donor in good health. Each CDR3 is given with its conserved first and last residue. Fields, in order: J gene, clone size, V gene, CDR3 protein. Clone size is shown for a subset of rows, as once, few, many or a class of expanded clone.

j_call: TRBJ2-2
clone_size: .
v_call: TRBV30
cdr3_aa: CAWTTGGYPTGELFF

j_call: TRBJ1-2
clone_size: .
v_call: TRBV7-2
cdr3_aa: CASSLRTGAEYGYTF

j_call: TRBJ2-2
clone_size: few
v_call: TRBV7-3
cdr3_aa: CASSLTGGDGTGELFF

j_call: TRBJ2-7
clone_size: .
v_call: TRBV7-8
cdr3_aa: CASSLRQSSYEQYF

j_call: TRBJ1-2
clone_size: .
v_call: TRBV14
cdr3_aa: CASSCYRRGTCGYTF

j_call: TRBJ2-5
clone_size: .
v_call: TRBV30
cdr3_aa: CAWSVLIGPQETQYF

j_call: TRBJ1-2
clone_size: once
v_call: TRBV6-1
cdr3_aa: CASRFGQTYGYTF

j_call: TRBJ2-5
clone_size: .
v_call: TRBV11-3
cdr3_aa: CASSLGPQETQYF

j_call: TRBJ1-2
clone_size: .
v_call: TRBV19
cdr3_aa: CASSINRQSGGNYGYTF

j_call: TRBJ2-3
clone_size: .
v_call: TRBV2
cdr3_aa: CASSVDGSLGHTDTQYF

j_call: TRBJ1-2
clone_size: .
v_call: TRBV11-2
cdr3_aa: CASSLQGYGYTF

j_call: TRBJ1-1
clone_size: .
v_call: TRBV18
cdr3_aa: CASSPTVTGGTEAFF

j_call: TRBJ1-1
clone_size: .
v_call: TRBV5-1
cdr3_aa: CASSLQGNTEAFF

j_call: TRBJ1-2
clone_size: .
v_call: TRBV19
cdr3_aa: CASSIGHHPSYGYTF

j_call: TRBJ1-2
clone_size: .
v_call: TRBV6-6
cdr3_aa: CASSYEDYGYTF

j_call: TRBJ1-1
clone_size: few
v_call: TRBV4-3
cdr3_aa: CASSQDRGTQRIAFF

j_call: TRBJ1-3
clone_size: .
v_call: TRBV5-4
cdr3_aa: CASSFGPGQGAQAGNTIYF

j_call: TRBJ1-5
clone_size: .
v_call: TRBV7-9
cdr3_aa: CASSLRGKQPQHF

j_call: TRBJ1-3
clone_size: .
v_call: TRBV28
cdr3_aa: CASSLRWTGQAAGNTIYF